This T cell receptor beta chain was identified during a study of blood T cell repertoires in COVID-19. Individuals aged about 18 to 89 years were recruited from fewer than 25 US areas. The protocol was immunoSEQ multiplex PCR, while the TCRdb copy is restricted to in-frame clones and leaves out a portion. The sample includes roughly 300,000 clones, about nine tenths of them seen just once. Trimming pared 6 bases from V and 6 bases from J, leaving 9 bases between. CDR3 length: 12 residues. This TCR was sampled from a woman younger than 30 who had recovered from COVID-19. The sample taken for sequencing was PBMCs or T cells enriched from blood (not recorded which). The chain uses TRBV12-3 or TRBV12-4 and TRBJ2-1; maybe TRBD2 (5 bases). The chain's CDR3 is CASSRGVNEQFF. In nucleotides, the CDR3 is TGTGCCAGCAGCCGGGGAGTCAATGAGCAGTTCTTC.